There are many counts of the clone carrying this TCR beta chain. Its specificity is unknown. The data originate from a study of early T cells in non-severe SARS-CoV-2 infection. About the research overall: Sequencing targeted bulk RNA from unsorted whole blood, leaving chains unpaired.

Per the germline V gene, CDR1 is MDHEN and CDR2 is SYDVKM. The germline V and J ends were trimmed by 2 bases and 7 bases, with 12 bases remaining between them. This CDR3 has 13 residues. Individual cDNA molecules each received unique molecular identifiers attached to them. A single record per CDR3 protein comes from TCRdb applying MiXCR to the 5' RACE reads. The sample records around 49,000 distinct CDR3 sequences, about 9.9% being singletons. Study-level findings and limits: Clonotype matching in VDJdb favored anti-spike CD8 responses and did not capture private and CD4 specificities.

This receptor was taken from an adult who was a healthcare worker with PCR-confirmed SARS-CoV-2 infection or an uninfected control (not recorded which). The rearrangement uses TRBV28 and TRBJ2-7; D may be TRBD1 or TRBD2 (5 bases each). Sequences were obtained from whole blood. CDR3 region: CASSLGTAGEQYF. In nucleotides, the CDR3 is TGTGCCAGCAGTTTAGGGACGGCAGGGGAGCAGTACTTC.